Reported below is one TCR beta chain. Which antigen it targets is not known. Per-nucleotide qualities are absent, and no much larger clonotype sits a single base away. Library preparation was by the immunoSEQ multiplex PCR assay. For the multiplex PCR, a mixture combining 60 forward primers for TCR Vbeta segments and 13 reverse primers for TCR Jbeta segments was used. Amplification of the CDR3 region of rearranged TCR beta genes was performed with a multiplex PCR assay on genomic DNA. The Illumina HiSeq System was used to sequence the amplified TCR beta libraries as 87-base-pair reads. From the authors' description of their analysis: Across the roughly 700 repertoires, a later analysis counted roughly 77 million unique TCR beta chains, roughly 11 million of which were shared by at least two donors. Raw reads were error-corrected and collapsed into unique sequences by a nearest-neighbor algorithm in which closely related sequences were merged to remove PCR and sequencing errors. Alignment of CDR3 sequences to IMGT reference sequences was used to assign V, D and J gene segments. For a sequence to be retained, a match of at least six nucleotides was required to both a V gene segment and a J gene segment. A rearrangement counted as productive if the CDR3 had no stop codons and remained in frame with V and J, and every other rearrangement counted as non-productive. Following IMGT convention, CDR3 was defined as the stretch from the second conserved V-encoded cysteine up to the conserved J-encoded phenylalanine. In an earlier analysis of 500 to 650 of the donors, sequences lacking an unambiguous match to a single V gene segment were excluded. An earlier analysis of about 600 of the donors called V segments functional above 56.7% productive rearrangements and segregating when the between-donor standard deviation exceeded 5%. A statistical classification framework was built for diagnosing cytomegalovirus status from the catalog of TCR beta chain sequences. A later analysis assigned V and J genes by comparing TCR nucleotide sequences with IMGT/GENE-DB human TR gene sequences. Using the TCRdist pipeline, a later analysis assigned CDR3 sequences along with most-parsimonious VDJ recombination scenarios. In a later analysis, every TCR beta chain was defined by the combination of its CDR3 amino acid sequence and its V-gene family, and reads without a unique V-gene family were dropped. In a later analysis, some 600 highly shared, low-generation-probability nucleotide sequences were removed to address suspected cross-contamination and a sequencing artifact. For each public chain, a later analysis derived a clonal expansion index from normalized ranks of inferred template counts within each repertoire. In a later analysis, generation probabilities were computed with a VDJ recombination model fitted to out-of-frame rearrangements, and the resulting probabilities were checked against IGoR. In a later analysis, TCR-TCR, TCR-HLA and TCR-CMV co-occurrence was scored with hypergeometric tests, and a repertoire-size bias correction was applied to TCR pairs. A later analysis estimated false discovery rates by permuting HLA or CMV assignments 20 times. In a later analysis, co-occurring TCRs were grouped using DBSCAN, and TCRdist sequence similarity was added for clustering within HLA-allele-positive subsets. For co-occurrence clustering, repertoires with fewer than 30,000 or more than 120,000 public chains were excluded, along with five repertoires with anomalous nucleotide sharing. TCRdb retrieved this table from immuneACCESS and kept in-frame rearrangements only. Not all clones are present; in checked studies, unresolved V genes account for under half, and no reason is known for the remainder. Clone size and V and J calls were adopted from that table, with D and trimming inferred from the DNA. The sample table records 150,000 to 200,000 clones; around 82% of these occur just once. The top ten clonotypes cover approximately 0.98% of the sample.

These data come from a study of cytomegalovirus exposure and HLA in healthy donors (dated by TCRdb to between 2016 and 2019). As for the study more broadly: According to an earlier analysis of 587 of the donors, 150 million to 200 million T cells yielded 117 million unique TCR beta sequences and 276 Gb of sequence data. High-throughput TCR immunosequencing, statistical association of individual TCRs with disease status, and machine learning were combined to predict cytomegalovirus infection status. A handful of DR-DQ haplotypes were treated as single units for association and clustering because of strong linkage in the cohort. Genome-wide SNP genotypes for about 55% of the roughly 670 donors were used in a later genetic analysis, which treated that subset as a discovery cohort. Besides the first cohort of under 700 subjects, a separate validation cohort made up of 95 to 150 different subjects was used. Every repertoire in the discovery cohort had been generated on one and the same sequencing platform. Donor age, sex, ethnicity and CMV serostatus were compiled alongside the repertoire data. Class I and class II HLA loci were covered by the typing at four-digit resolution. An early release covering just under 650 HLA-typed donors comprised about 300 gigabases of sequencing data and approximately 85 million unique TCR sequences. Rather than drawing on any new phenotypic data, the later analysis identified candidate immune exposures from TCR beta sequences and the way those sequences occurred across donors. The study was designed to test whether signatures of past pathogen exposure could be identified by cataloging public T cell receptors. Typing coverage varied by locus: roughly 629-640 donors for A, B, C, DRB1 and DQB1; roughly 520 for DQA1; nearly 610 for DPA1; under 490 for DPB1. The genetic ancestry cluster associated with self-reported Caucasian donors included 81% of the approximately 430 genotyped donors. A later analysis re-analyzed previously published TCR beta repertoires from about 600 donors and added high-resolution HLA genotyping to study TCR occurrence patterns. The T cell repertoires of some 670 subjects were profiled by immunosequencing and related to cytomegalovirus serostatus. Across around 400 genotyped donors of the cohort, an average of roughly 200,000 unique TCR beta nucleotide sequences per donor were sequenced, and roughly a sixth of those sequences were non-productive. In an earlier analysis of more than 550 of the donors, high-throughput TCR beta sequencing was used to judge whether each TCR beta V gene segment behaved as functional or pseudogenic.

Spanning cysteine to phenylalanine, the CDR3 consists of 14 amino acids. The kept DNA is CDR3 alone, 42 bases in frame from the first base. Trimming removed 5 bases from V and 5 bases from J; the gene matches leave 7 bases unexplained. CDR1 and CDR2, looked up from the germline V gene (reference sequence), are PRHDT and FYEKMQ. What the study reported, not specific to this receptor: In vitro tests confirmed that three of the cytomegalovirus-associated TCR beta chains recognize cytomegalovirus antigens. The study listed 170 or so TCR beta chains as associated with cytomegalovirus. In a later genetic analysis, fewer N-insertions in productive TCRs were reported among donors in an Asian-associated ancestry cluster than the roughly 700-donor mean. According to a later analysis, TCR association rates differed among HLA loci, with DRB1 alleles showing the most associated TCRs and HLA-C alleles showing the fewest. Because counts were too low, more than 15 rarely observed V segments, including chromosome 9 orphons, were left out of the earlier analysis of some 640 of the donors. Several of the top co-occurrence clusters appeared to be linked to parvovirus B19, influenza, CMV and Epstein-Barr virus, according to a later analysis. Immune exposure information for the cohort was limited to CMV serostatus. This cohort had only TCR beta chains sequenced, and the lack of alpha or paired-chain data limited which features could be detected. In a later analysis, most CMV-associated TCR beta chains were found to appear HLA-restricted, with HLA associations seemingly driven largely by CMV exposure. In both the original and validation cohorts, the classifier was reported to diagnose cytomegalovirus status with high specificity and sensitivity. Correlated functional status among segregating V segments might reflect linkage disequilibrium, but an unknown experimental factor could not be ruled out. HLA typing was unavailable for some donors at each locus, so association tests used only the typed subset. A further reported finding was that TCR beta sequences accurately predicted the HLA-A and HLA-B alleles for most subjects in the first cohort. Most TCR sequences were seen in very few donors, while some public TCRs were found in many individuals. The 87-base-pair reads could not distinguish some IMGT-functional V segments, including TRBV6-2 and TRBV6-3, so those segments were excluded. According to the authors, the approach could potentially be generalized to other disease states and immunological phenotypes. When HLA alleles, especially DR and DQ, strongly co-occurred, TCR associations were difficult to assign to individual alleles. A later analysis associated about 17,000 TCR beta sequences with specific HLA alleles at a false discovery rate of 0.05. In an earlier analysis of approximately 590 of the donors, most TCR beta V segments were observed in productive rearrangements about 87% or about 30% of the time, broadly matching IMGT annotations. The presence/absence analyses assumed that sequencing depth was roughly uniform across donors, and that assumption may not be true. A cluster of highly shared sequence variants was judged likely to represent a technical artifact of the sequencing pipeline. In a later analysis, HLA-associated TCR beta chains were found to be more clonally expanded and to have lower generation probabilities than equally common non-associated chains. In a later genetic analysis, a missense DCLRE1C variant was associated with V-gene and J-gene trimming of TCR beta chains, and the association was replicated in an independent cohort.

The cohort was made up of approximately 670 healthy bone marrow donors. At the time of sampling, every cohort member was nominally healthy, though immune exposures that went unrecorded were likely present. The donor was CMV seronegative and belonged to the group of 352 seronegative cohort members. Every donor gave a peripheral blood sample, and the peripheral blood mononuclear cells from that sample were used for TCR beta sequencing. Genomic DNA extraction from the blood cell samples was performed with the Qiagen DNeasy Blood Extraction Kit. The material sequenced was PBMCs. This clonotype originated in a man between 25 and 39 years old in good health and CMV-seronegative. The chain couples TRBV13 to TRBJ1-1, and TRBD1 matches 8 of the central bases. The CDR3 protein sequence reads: CASSHGQGTTEAFF. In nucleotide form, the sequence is TGTGCCAGCAGCCATGGACAGGGAACGACTGAAGCTTTCTTT.